The source of this T cell receptor (beta chain) is a study of blood T cell repertoires in COVID-19. With V trimmed by 0 bases and J by 5 bases, 15 bases remained unmatched. This CDR3 has 17 residues. The germline V gene encodes CDR1 GTSNPN and CDR2 SVGIG (reference sequence). Original data processing: For nucleated cells, counts were estimated from reference gene primer amplification. Some clones are missing from TCRdb's copy, which holds only in-frame ones; the method was immunoSEQ multiplex PCR. For V, J and clone size, that table is used; D and trimming come from the DNA. The table has approximately 250,000 clones, 75% to 95% seen once. Individuals aged roughly 18 to 100 years were recruited from 24 US areas. Participant-reported clinical history was the basis for cohort assignment. A PCR-confirmed or clinician-diagnosed COVID-19 case had contacted exposed participants within 2 weeks of entry. This clone was detected once.

The chain links TRBV30 to TRBJ2-5, with 7 bases matching TRBD2. The sample taken for sequencing was PBMCs or T cells enriched from blood (not recorded which). This TCR derives from a middle-aged man who had been exposed to COVID-19. The CDR3 sequence: CAWSVTFSGGSWETQYF. Written as DNA, the CDR3 is TGTGCCTGGAGTGTAACGTTTTCCGGCGGGAGTTGGGAGACCCAGTACTTC.